A selection of T cell receptor beta chains follows, all from one sample in a study of cytomegalovirus exposure and HLA in healthy donors. Here immunoSEQ multiplex PCR was the method, and the copy in TCRdb shows in-frame clones only, minus some. Here the sample spans some 61,000 clones, over 75% being singletons. Material for sequencing was PBMCs. Every receptor here comes from a human donor in good health. CDR3s include the opening cysteine and the closing phenylalanine or tryptophan. A D gene is named only where the DNA matches it firmly. Expanded clones get a size class; other rows say once, few or many, or leave the size out.

>TRBJ1-3|.|.|TRBV27
TGTGCCAGCAGGTCGGGCTCTGGAAACACCATATATTTT
CASRSGSGNTIYF
>TRBJ2-3|TRBD2|.|TRBV5-8
TGTGCCAGCAGCACCGGGACTAGCGGGGGCGGGGCAGATACGCAGTATTTT
CASSTGTSGGGADTQYF
>TRBJ2-7|.|.|TRBV15
TGTGCCACCAGCAGAGAAGCCATCTACGAGCAGTACTTC
CATSREAIYEQYF
>TRBJ2-3|TRBD1|.|TRBV15
TGTGCCACCAGCAAGACAGGGTCAGAAACAGATACGCAGTATTTT
CATSKTGSETDTQYF
>TRBJ2-5|.|.|TRBV29-1
TGCAGCGGTTTTGGGGGGGCTGGGGGGGGGACCCAGTACTTC
CSGFGGAGGGTQYF
>TRBJ1-1|TRBD1|.|TRBV6-5
TGTGCCAGCAGTCATCGACAGGGGGTAGCGAAAGCTTTCTTT
CASSHRQGVAKAFF
>TRBJ1-2|TRBD1|.|TRBV7-2
TGTGCCAGCAGCCCAACAGGGGCCGCTAACTATGGCTACACCTTC
CASSPTGAANYGYTF
>TRBJ1-1|.|.|TRBV7-3
TGTGCCAGCAGCTTAGCGAGCTCAGGCGTCACTGAAGCTTTCTTT
CASSLASSGVTEAFF
>TRBJ2-2|.|.|TRBV7-2
TGTGCCAGCAGCGCTCTAGAGGCCGGGGAGCTGTTTTTT
CASSALEAGELFF
>TRBJ1-5|.|.|TRBV7-3
TGTGCCAGTCTCGATCAGCCCCAGCATTTT
CASLDQPQHF
>TRBJ2-7|TRBD1|.|TRBV29-1
TGCAGCGGTATGGGACAGCGCTACGAGCAGTACTTC
CSGMGQRYEQYF
>TRBJ2-5|TRBD2|.|TRBV7-3
TGTGCCAGCAGCTTAGGCCTAGCGGGGGGCCGGGAGACCCAGTACTTC
CASSLGLAGGRETQYF
>TRBJ1-6|.|.|TRBV18
TGTGCCAGCTCCGTCCGGGAGGTTTCCGATAATTCACCCCTCCACTTT
CASSVREVSDNSPLHF
>TRBJ2-4|.|.|TRBV19
TGTGCCAGTAGTATAGAGGGGGTGGGACTAGCCAAAAACATTCAGTACTTC
CASSIEGVGLAKNIQYF
>TRBJ2-2|TRBD2|.|TRBV5-4
TGTGCCAGCAGCTTTGGCGGGGGGGCAGGGACCGGGGAGCTGTTTTTT
CASSFGGGAGTGELFF
>TRBJ2-3|.|.|TRBV5-4
TGTGCCAGCAGCTTGGACAGGGTCAAAGATACGCAGTATTTT
CASSLDRVKDTQYF
>TRBJ2-7|TRBD1|.|TRBV5-1
TGCGCCAGCAGCTTGAGGACCGGGACAGCGGACTACGAGCAGTACTTC
CASSLRTGTADYEQYF
>TRBJ2-3|.|.|TRBV28
TGTGCCAGCACCACCTATAGCGGCTCTAGCACAGATACGCAGTATTTT
CASTTYSGSSTDTQYF
>TRBJ2-1|TRBD2|.|TRBV2
TGTGCCAGCAGATGGACTAGCGGGGGCGAGCAGTTCTTC
CASRWTSGGEQFF
>TRBJ2-1|TRBD2|few|TRBV7-2
TGTGCCAGCAGCTTAGTAGGTTATCGGCTAGCGGGGAGAAATGAGCAGTTCTTC
CASSLVGYRLAGRNEQFF
>TRBJ2-3|TRBD1|.|TRBV7-3
TGTGCCAGCAGCTCGCCCTTCGGACAGGGGACAGATACGCAGTATTTT
CASSSPFGQGTDTQYF
>TRBJ2-5|TRBD2|.|TRBV2
TGTGCCAGCAGCGGACTAGCGGGGGATAGGGTTCAAGAGACCCAGTACTTC
CASSGLAGDRVQETQYF
>TRBJ1-4|TRBD1|.|TRBV11-2
TGTGCCAGCAGCTCAAACGACAGGGGAAAGCTGAATGAAAAACTGTTTTTT
CASSSNDRGKLNEKLFF
>TRBJ1-4|.|few|TRBV7-6
TGTGCCAGCAGCTTAGCGCGGGGGGAAAAACTGTTTTTT
CASSLARGEKLFF
>TRBJ2-2|TRBD2|.|TRBV29-1
TGCAGCGGTAAACTAGCGGGGGGGCACAGCGGGGAGCTGTTTTTT
CSGKLAGGHSGELFF
>TRBJ2-7|.|.|TRBV6-1
TGTGCCAGCGGGATGGTGACAGAGACCTACGAGCAGTACTTC
CASGMVTETYEQYF
>TRBJ2-2|.|.|TRBV2
TGTGCCAGCAGTGATACGGACTTGCCTGCCGGGGAGCTGTTTTTT
CASSDTDLPAGELFF
>TRBJ2-3|TRBD2|once|TRBV19
TGTGCCAGTAGTATAGGACTAGCCGCGGATACGCAGTATTTT
CASSIGLAADTQYF
>TRBJ2-5|.|.|TRBV13
TGTGCCAGCAGCTCTACTAGGGATTCCCGACAAGAGACCCAGTACTTC
CASSSTRDSRQETQYF
>TRBJ1-6|TRBD1|.|TRBV6-4
TGTGCCAGCAGGACGAGGACAGGGACGGGATCACCCCTCCACTTT
CASRTRTGTGSPLHF
>TRBJ1-1|TRBD1|.|TRBV19
TGTGCCAGTAACGGACAGGAGGGGGCCTTGGCCTTCTTT
CASNGQEGALAFF
>TRBJ1-1|TRBD1|once|TRBV7-2
TGTGCCAGCAGCAACAGGGGCCTCTCCTTCACTGAAGCTTTCTTT
CASSNRGLSFTEAFF
>TRBJ2-7|.|once|TRBV7-9
TGTGCCAGCAGCTTAGGGGCTTACGAGCAGTACTTC
CASSLGAYEQYF